This is a list of T cell receptor beta chains from one sample in a study of blood T cell repertoires in COVID-19. Assay used: immunoSEQ multiplex PCR; TCRdb lists only in-frame clones, some missing. The profile shows 300,000 to 350,000 clones, 80% to 90% of them singletons. Input material: PBMCs or T cells enriched from blood (not recorded which). The receptors were gathered from a man younger than 45 who had recovered from COVID-19. Both conserved end residues are part of each CDR3. The order of the fields is J gene, D gene, clone size, V gene, CDR3 DNA, CDR3 protein. The D gene is left open where the match is weak. Size values are once, few and many counts, or a class for expanded clones, and some rows have none.

TRBJ2-5 | NA | NA | TRBV2 | TGTGCCAGCAGCCTATCGACAGCTCAAGAGACCCAGTACTTC | CASSLSTAQETQYF
TRBJ1-2 | NA | NA | TRBV5-6 | TGTGCCAGCAGCTTGGTGGGGAGCGGCTACACCTTC | CASSLVGSGYTF
TRBJ1-3 | NA | NA | TRBV3-1/TRBV3-2 | TGTGCCAGCAGCCTCCACCTCCCTTACAAGACTGTTGGAAACACCATATATTTT | CASSLHLPYKTVGNTIYF
TRBJ2-2 | NA | NA | TRBV6-5 | TGTGCCAGCAGTTACGGTCCAGGCGCATTCGGCGGGGAGCTGTTTTTT | CASSYGPGAFGGELFF
TRBJ1-5 | TRBD1 | NA | TRBV5-8 | TGTGCCAGCAGCTCAGGACAGGGAGGCGATCAGCCCCAGCATTTT | CASSSGQGGDQPQHF
TRBJ1-2 | TRBD1 | NA | TRBV30 | TGTGCCTGGAGTAGACAGGGCAGTGGCTACACCTTC | CAWSRQGSGYTF
TRBJ1-4 | NA | NA | TRBV11-2 | TGTGCCAGCAGTCAACGACAGTACAATAATGAAAAACTGTTTTTT | CASSQRQYNNEKLFF
TRBJ2-5 | NA | NA | TRBV12-3/TRBV12-4 | TGTGCCAGCAGGGGGCTGGAAGAGACCCAGTACTTC | CASRGLEETQYF
TRBJ2-1 | TRBD2 | NA | TRBV4-3 | TGCGCCAGCAGCCAGGACGCGAAGCGGGGTAAGCAGTTCTTC | CASSQDAKRGKQFF
TRBJ1-3 | TRBD1 | NA | TRBV2 | TGTGCCAGCAGACGGACAGGGGGAACTGGAAACACCATATATTTT | CASRRTGGTGNTIYF
TRBJ1-6 | TRBD1 | NA | TRBV14 | TGTGCCAGCAGCCAGGTGGGACAGGGCCAATCACCCCTCCACTTT | CASSQVGQGQSPLHF
TRBJ2-7 | TRBD2 | NA | TRBV3-1/TRBV3-2 | TGTGCCAGCAGCCCGATGGGGGGGAGCTCCTACGAGCAGTACTTC | CASSPMGGSSYEQYF
TRBJ1-5 | NA | few | TRBV19 | TGTGCCAGTAGTATCGGGGGTGGTAGCAATCAGCCCCAGCATTTT | CASSIGGGSNQPQHF
TRBJ1-1 | NA | NA | TRBV18 | TGTGCCAGCTCACCCCAATTGACAGGGAACACTGAAGCTTTCTTT | CASSPQLTGNTEAFF
TRBJ2-3 | NA | NA | TRBV7-2 | TGTGCCAGCAGCTTAGTCTCGGTTGATACGCAGTATTTT | CASSLVSVDTQYF
TRBJ1-2 | NA | NA | TRBV29-1 | TGCAGCGTTGGTGTCGCATGGGGCGCTGGCTACACCTTC | CSVGVAWGAGYTF
TRBJ1-5 | NA | NA | TRBV19 | TGTGCCAGTAACTTAGCCGGGTTCCCAAGTGATCAGCCCCAGCATTTT | CASNLAGFPSDQPQHF
TRBJ1-2 | NA | NA | TRBV14 | TGTGCCAGCAGCCTCGGAAGGGGTGGCTACACCTTC | CASSLGRGGYTF
TRBJ2-2 | TRBD1 | NA | TRBV5-1 | TGCGCCAGCCTGGAGGGACAGGGTGTAGCCGGGGAGCTGTTTTTT | CASLEGQGVAGELFF
TRBJ1-2 | TRBD1 | NA | TRBV12-3/TRBV12-4 | TGTGCCAGCAGCTTTGGACAGGGGAGCGGCTACACCTTC | CASSFGQGSGYTF
TRBJ2-7 | NA | NA | TRBV2 | TGTGCCAGCAGGACCGGGTCTGCCTCCTACGAGCAGTACTTC | CASRTGSASYEQYF
TRBJ1-6 | TRBD1 | NA | TRBV3-1/TRBV3-2 | TGTGCCAGCAGCCCCGGGACAGCAAATTCACCCCTCCACTTT | CASSPGTANSPLHF
TRBJ2-7 | NA | NA | TRBV11-2 | TGTGCCAGCAGCCCCTATCGGGGGGCCGGCTCCTACGAGCAGTACTTC | CASSPYRGAGSYEQYF